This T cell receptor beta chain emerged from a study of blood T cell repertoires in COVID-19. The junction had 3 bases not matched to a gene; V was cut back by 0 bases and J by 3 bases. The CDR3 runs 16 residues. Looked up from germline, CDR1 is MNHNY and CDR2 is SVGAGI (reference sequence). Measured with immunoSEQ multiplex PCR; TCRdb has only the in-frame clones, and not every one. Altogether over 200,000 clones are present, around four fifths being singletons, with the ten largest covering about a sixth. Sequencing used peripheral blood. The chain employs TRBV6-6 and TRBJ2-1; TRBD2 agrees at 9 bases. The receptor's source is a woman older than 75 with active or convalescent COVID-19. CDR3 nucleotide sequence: TGTGCCAGCAGTTACTCGGCTAGCGGGAACTACAATGAGCAGTTCTTC. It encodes CASSYSASGNYNEQFF.